The 2 T cell receptor beta chains given below trace back to one sample, sequenced in a study of T cells in Graves' hyperthyroidism and ophthalmopathy. TCR beta CDR3 region amplification was performed from RNA transcripts. HTBI primers were used for first-round RT-PCR of the TCR CDR3. TCRdb processed the multiplex PCR reads anew with MiXCR; each CDR3 protein has one entry. The table records under 750,000 distinct CDR3 sequences, approximately 19% of them present only once. Sequenced: blood. These receptors originate from a woman aged 45-59 years with Graves' hyperthyroidism that later progressed to Graves' ophthalmopathy.

In this sample, this clonotype turned up many times. In DNA form, the CDR3 reads TGTGCCTGGAGCGGGGGGTCTCGTCAGCCCCAGCATTTT. The encoded protein is CAWSGGSRQPQHF. This chain joins TRBV30 and TRBJ1-5, with a tentative D call TRBD1 (5 bases). Trimming took off 3 bases at V and 6 bases at J, with 12 bases between the two ends. Germline V gene lookup returns CDR1 GTSNPN and CDR2 SVGIG (reference sequence). CDR3 size: 13 residues.

V usage is TRBV4-2 and J usage is TRBJ1-2; D is undetermined. The germline gives CDR1 LGHNA, CDR2 YNFKEQ. V shed 0 bases and J shed 4 bases, with 9 bases lying between them. The CDR3 length is 14 residues. Written as DNA, the CDR3 is TGTGCCAGCAGCCAAGATGAGGGTGCCTATGGCTACACCTTC. It codes for CASSQDEGAYGYTF.